Shown below are 6 T cell receptor beta chains from a single sample sequenced in a study of blood T cell repertoires in COVID-19. Sequencing was performed with immunoSEQ multiplex PCR; in TCRdb, only in-frame clones are kept and a portion is missing. The profile covers 140,000 to 150,000 clones, with around 81% appearing a single time and roughly 8.2% taken by the ten largest. The specimen was peripheral blood. Receptors were obtained from a human donor in a cohort sampled during active COVID-19.

This clone showed up just a few times. The chain combines TRBV10-1 with TRBJ1-3; TRBD1 aligns across 7 bases. From germline, CDR1 is WNHNN and CDR2 SYGVQD (reference sequence). V shed 6 bases, J shed 2 bases, and the junction held 7 bases outside the gene matches. CDR3 length: 15 amino acids. CDR3 sequence reads: CASSPFQGAGNTIYF. The CDR3 nucleotides read TGCGCCAGCAGCCCATTTCAGGGGGCTGGAAACACCATATATTTT.

The genes are TRBV19 and TRBJ2-7; 8 positions agree with TRBD1. CDR1 LNHDA and CDR2 SQIVND come from the germline V gene (reference sequence). The CDR3 sequence is 13 residues long. With 6 bases clipped from V and 3 bases from J, the junction kept 4 bases outside the gene matches. The CDR3 DNA is TGTGCCAGTAGGCACAGGGGGAGCTACGAGCAGTACTTC. Translating gives CASRHRGSYEQYF.

This clone turned up a few times. The chain has TRBV18 and TRBJ2-1, with TRBD2 matching 12 bases. J gave up 9 bases and V 4 bases, and 7 bases lay outside the gene matches. Germline values: CDR1 KGHSH, CDR2 LQKENI. The CDR3 loop spans 15 amino acids. CDR3 in amino acids: CASSQRTSGNGEQFF. In DNA, the CDR3 is TGTGCCAGCTCACAACGGACTAGCGGGAATGGTGAGCAGTTCTTC.

The chain combines TRBV7-2 with TRBJ1-2; 9 nucleotides align to TRBD1. The V gene end was trimmed by 2 bases and the J gene end by 4 bases; junction bases not matched to a gene: 2. The CDR3 is 14 amino acids. CDR1 SGHTA and CDR2 FQGNSA come from the germline V gene. The CDR3 here is CASSLTGGGYGYTF. Written as DNA, the CDR3 is TGTGCCAGCAGCTTAACAGGGGGCGGCTATGGCTACACCTTC.

V gene TRBV7-3 combines with J gene TRBJ2-1, with D possibly TRBD2 on 5 matching bases. With 4 bases removed from V and 9 bases from J, the gap between germline ends came to 16 bases. Germline CDR1 and CDR2: SGHTA and FQGTGA. This CDR3 has 14 amino acids. CDR3 amino acids: CASSYSSEGVEQFF. CDR3 bases: TGTGCCAGCAGCTACTCATCCGAGGGTGTTGAGCAGTTCTTC.

The chain carries TRBV7-3 and TRBJ2-7; maybe TRBD2 (5 bases). Germline assignment: CDR1 SGHTA and CDR2 FQGTGA. The CDR3 spans 11 residues. V lost 6 bases to trimming and J lost 5 bases, with 8 bases between them. CDR3 residues: CASSNGNEQYF. The CDR3 region has the DNA TGTGCCAGCAGTAACGGGAACGAGCAGTACTTC.